This paragraph covers one T cell receptor beta chain sequence. These data originate in a study of T cell changes during pregnancy in multiple sclerosis. Germline CDR1 is LNHDA and CDR2 is SQIVND (reference sequence). V was clipped by 5 bases and J by 3 bases; unmatched bases: 9. The CDR3 runs to 15 residues. Assay: immunoSEQ multiplex PCR; the TCRdb copy retains only in-frame clones and omits some. The sample consists of about 120,000 clones, approximately 94% of them appearing once. The sample was peripheral blood, taken before pregnancy. The rearrangement joins TRBV19 to TRBJ2-7; 8 bases are a match to TRBD1. The receptor comes from a female donor with multiple sclerosis, enrolled in a pregnancy study. CDR3 loop: CASSLRSGQGYEQYF. The CDR3 region has the DNA TGTGCCAGTAGTTTGCGATCCGGACAGGGCTACGAGCAGTACTTC.